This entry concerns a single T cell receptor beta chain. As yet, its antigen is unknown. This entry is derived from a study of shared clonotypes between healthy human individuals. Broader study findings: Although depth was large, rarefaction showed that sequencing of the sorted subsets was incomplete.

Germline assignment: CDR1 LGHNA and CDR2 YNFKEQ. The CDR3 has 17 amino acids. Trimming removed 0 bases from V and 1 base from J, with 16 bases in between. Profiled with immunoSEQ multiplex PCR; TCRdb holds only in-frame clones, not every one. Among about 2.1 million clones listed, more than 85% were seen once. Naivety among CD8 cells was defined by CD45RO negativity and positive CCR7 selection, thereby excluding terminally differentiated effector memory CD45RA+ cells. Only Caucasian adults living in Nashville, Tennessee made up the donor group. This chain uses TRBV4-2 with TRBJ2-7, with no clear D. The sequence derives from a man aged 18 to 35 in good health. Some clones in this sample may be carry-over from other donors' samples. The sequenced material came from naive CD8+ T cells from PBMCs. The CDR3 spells CASSQDLSTAGSYEQYF. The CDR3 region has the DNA TGTGCCAGCAGCCAAGATCTAAGCACGGCCGGGTCCTACGAGCAGTACTTC.